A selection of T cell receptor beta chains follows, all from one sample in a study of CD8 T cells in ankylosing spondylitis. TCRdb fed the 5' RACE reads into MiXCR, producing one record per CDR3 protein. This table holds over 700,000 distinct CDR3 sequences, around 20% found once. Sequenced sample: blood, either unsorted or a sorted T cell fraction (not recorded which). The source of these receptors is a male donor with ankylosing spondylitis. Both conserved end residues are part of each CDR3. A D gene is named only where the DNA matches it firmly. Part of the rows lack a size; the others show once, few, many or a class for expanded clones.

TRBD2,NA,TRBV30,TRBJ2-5,TGTGCCTGGGACTCCGGGACTAGCGGGGCGGGGCGAGAGACCCAGTACTTC,CAWDSGTSGAGRETQYF
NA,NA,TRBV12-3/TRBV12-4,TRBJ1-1,TGTGCCAGCAGTTTAGTATTAGCAATGAACACTGAAGCTTTCTTT,CASSLVLAMNTEAFF
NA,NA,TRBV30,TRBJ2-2,TGTGCCTGGAGTGTACGCTCAGAAACCGGGGAGCTGTTTTTT,CAWSVRSETGELFF
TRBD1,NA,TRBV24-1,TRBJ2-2,TGTGCCATCGGACAGGGGGCACGGAACACCGGGGAGCTGTTTTTT,CAIGQGARNTGELFF
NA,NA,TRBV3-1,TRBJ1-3,TGTGCCACACGGACAGCCTCTGGAAACACCATATATTTT,CATRTASGNTIYF
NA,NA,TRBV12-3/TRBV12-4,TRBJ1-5,TGTGCCAGCAGCGGGGACTCGACTCAAAAACCCCAGCATTTT,CASSGDSTQKPQHF
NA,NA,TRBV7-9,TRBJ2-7,TGTGCCAGCAGCTGGGACACCTACGAGCAGTACTTC,CASSWDTYEQYF
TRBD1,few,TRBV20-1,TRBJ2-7,TGCAGTGCTAGAGATTTGTGGGACAGCTACGAGCAGTACTTC,CSARDLWDSYEQYF
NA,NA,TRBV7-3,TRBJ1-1,TGTGCCAGCAGCCCCCTCGACAGGACAAACACTGAAGCTTTCTTT,CASSPLDRTNTEAFF
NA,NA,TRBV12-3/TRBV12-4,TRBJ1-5,TGTGCCAGGCATATGGGGGGCTGGATGGATCAGCCCCAGCATTTT,CARHMGGWMDQPQHF
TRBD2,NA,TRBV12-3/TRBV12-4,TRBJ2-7,TGTGCCAGCAGGAATAGCGGGAGAATGTACGAGCAGTACTTC,CASRNSGRMYEQYF
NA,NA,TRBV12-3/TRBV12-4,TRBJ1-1,TGTGCCACCTCCTCGGGGATTGGAGCTTTCTTT,CATSSGIGAFF
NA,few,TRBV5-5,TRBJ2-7,TGTGCCAGCAGCTTGGGAGGGTTCTGGGAGCAGTACTTC,CASSLGGFWEQYF
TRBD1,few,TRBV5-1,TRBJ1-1,TGCGCCAGCAGCTTGATGGGACAGGGGGCGCCTAAGGAAGCTTTCTTT,CASSLMGQGAPKEAFF
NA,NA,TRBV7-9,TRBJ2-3,TGTGCCAGCAGCTTAGAAAGGGTCTCAGATACGCAGTATTTT,CASSLERVSDTQYF
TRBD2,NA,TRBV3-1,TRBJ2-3,TGTGCCAGCAGCTTCGGACTAGCGGGGATCACAGATACGCAGTATTTT,CASSFGLAGITDTQYF
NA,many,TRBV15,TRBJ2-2,TGTGCCACCAGCGGAGACTTCACCGGGGAGCTGTTTTTT,CATSGDFTGELFF
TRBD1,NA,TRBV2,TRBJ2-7,TGTGCCAGCAGTGACAGGGGGTCCGCGTTGAAGTACTTC,CASSDRGSALKYF
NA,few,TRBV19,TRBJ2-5,TGTGCCAGTTTCTCATTCTTATCAGAGACCCAGTACTTC,CASFSFLSETQYF
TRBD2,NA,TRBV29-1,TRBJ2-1,TGCAGCGTCCAACTAGCGGGAGGGCCGTATGAGCAGTTCTTC,CSVQLAGGPYEQFF
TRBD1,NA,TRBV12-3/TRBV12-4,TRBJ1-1,TGTGCCAGCAGTTCCCCGCGGACAGGGAACACTGAAGCTTTCTTT,CASSSPRTGNTEAFF
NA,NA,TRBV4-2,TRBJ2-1,TGTGCCAGCAGCCAAGGTGTGGTGGATGAGCAGTTCTTC,CASSQGVVDEQFF
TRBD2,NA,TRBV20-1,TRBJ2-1,TGCAGTGCTAGGCCGGGGGTAGCGGGGGCCCTATCCTACAATGAGCAGTTCTTC,CSARPGVAGALSYNEQFF
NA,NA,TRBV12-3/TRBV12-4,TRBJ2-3,TGTGCCAGCAGCCTTTTAAGGGCCGACACAGATACGCAGTATTTT,CASSLLRADTDTQYF
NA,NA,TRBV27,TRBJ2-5,TGTGCCAGCAGGGGGGTTCCACCCCAAGAGACCCAGTACTTC,CASRGVPPQETQYF
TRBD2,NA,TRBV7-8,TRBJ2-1,TGTGCCAGCACCCGCCCTGGGACTAGCGGGGGATACAATGAGCAGTTCTTC,CASTRPGTSGGYNEQFF
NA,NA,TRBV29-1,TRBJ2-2,TGCAGCGTTGAACACCGCTACACCGGGGAGCTGTTTTTT,CSVEHRYTGELFF
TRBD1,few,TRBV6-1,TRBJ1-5,TGTGCCAGCAGACCCGACAGGGGTGCCAATCAGCCCCAGCATTTT,CASRPDRGANQPQHF
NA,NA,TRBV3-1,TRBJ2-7,TGTGCCAGCAGCCAAGAGCGGGGGCCCTACCCATACGAGCAGTACTTC,CASSQERGPYPYEQYF
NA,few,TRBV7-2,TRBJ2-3,TGTGCCAGCAGCCCCCGGGGATTCACAGATACGCAGTATTTT,CASSPRGFTDTQYF
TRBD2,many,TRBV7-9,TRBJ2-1,TGTGCCAGCAGCCTGTTGACTAGCGGCTACAATGAGCAGTTCTTC,CASSLLTSGYNEQFF
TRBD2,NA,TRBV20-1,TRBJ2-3,TGCAGTGCTAGCCTAGCGGGGGAGACGCAGTATTTT,CSASLAGETQYF
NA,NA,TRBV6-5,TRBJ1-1,TGTGCCAGCAGTTACTCGGCCGTCTTGACTGAAGCTTTCTTT,CASSYSAVLTEAFF
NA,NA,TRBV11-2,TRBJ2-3,TGTGCCAGCCCATACTCCCCGACACCCCCAGAGGGGGGGCCCAGCACAGATACGCAGTATTTT,CASPYSPTPPEGGPSTDTQYF
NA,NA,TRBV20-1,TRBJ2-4,TGCAGTGCTGTAGGGCAGCTAGCCAAAAACATTCAGTACTTC,CSAVGQLAKNIQYF
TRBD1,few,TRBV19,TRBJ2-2,TGTGCCAGTAGCCAACAGGGGTGGGGGAACACCGGGGAGCTGTTTTTT,CASSQQGWGNTGELFF
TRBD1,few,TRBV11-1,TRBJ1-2,TGTGCCAGCAGCGGGACAGGGAGTCGAATTGCTTCGGTCGGCTACACCTTC,CASSGTGSRIASVGYTF